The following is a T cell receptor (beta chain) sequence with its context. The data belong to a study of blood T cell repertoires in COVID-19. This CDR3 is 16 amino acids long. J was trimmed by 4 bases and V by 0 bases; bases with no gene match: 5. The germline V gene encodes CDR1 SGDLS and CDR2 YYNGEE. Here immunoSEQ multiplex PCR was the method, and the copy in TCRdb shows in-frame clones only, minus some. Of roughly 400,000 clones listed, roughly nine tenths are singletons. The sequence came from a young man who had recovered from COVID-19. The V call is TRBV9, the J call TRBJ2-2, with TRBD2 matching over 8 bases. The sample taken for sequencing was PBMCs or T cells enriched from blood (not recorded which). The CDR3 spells CASSVDPSGFTGELFF. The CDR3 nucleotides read TGTGCCAGCAGCGTAGATCCTAGCGGGTTCACCGGGGAGCTGTTTTTT.